What follows describes a single TCR beta chain. Its antigen is not identified. No patient had received any treatment before thyroid surgery. Original analysis: Researchers built a distant-metastasis classifier for papillary thyroid cancer that drew on CDR3 differences across clinicopathological groups. TCRdb re-analyzed the PCR reads using MiXCR. The authors' filters were not applied to this entry. This sample carries tens of thousands of clones, less than 30% of them seen once, and the ten largest clones take under 13%. These data come from a study of metastatic and nonmetastatic thyroid tumors. Whole-study context: Peripheral blood and tumor or nodule samples from malignant and benign thyroid patients were compared. General observations from the study: Across blood and tumor, TCR beta diversity in malignant thyroid tumors was reportedly significantly higher than in benign nodules.

CDR1 is SGHAT and CDR2 is FQNNGV in the germline V gene. The CDR3 length is 17 residues. V dropped 5 bases and J dropped 3; count of bases not matched to a gene: 10. The chain employs TRBV11-2 and TRBJ2-7; 13 bases map to TRBD2. The sequence was obtained from a male donor with papillary thyroid cancer or a benign thyroid nodule (not recorded which). Some clones in this sample may be carry-over from other donors' samples. Sequencing was carried out using blood. CDR3 coding DNA: TGTGCCAGCAGCGAGGGGACTAGCGGGGCGCTACACTACGAGCAGTACTTC. This translates into CASSEGTSGALHYEQYF.